A selection of T cell receptor beta chains follows, all from one sample in a study of blood T cells in healthy people across ages. TCRdb fed the 5' RACE reads into MiXCR, producing one record per CDR3 protein. The sample has about 640,000 distinct CDR3 sequences; approximately 30% are singletons. The specimen was blood. These receptors all come from a woman of 80 years or more in good health. Each CDR3 is given with its conserved first and last residue. The order of the fields is D gene, J gene, clone size, V gene, CDR3 DNA, CDR3 protein. A D gene is named only where the DNA matches it firmly. A row's size may be missing; if present it is once, few, many or a size class.

.,TRBJ1-6,many,TRBV7-8,TGTGCCAGCAGCTCGCCAACAGGGCTTACTAATTCACCCCTCCACTTT,CASSSPTGLTNSPLHF
TRBD2,TRBJ2-1,.,TRBV20-1,TGCAGTGCCAAGTTCGGGGGGGGCTCAAATGAGCAGTTCTTC,CSAKFGGGSNEQFF
.,TRBJ2-3,many,TRBV7-9,TGTGCCAGCAGCTTGGGGGATTCCACAGATACGCAGTATTTT,CASSLGDSTDTQYF
.,TRBJ1-2,.,TRBV5-6,TGTGCCAGCAGCTCCCCTAAGACGGATAACTATGGCTACACCTTC,CASSSPKTDNYGYTF
TRBD1,TRBJ2-5,once,TRBV20-1,TGCAGTGCTAGCTCCGGGACAGAAGAGACCCAGTACTTC,CSASSGTEETQYF
.,TRBJ2-3,few,TRBV12-3/TRBV12-4,TGTGCCAGCAGTTTAGTCGGTACTTTCTCGGGGGGCCTCACAGATACGCAGTATTTT,CASSLVGTFSGGLTDTQYF
.,TRBJ2-5,.,TRBV7-2,TGTGCCAGCAGCTTAGAGGCAGCAGCGTATCAAGAGACCCAGTACTTC,CASSLEAAAYQETQYF
.,TRBJ1-2,many,TRBV7-2,TGTGCCAGCAGCTTAGCGACGGCAGGGAGTGGTGGCTACACCTTC,CASSLATAGSGGYTF
.,TRBJ1-6,.,TRBV27,TGTGCCAGCAGTTTATGGGGGCTTAATTCACCCCTCCACTTT,CASSLWGLNSPLHF
TRBD1,TRBJ1-5,.,TRBV4-1,TGCGCCAGCAGCCATGCGGGACAGGGTTATAGCAATCAGCCCCAGCATTTT,CASSHAGQGYSNQPQHF
TRBD1,TRBJ2-1,many,TRBV12-3/TRBV12-4,TGTGCCAGCAGTCCAAGACAGGGGTACAATGAGCAGTTCTTC,CASSPRQGYNEQFF
TRBD1,TRBJ2-7,many,TRBV6-5,TGTGCCAGCAGTTACGGGGGACAGGGGGTTGCGTACGAGCAGTACTTC,CASSYGGQGVAYEQYF
.,TRBJ2-3,.,TRBV30,TGTGCCTGGAGTGCCCGGGAAGGGGCGGGGATAGGAAATACGCAGTATTTT,CAWSAREGAGIGNTQYF
.,TRBJ2-5,many,TRBV11-2,TGTGCCAGCAGCCGGGGCCAAGAGACCCAGTACTTC,CASSRGQETQYF
TRBD1,TRBJ2-2,many,TRBV27,TGTGCCAGCAGTATCAGGGGGCGCTGGACCGGGGAGCTGTTTTTT,CASSIRGRWTGELFF
TRBD2,TRBJ2-5,.,TRBV9,TGTGCCAGCAGCGCCAGACTAGCGGAGTACAATGAGCAGTACTTC,CASSARLAEYNEQYF
.,TRBJ1-1,few,TRBV5-1,TGCGCCAGCAGCTTTGCGTTACGGGGCACGAACACTGAAGCTTTCTTT,CASSFALRGTNTEAFF
TRBD2,TRBJ2-5,.,TRBV20-1,TGCAGTGCTAGAGCCTTGTCGGGGGGGCAGGAAGAGACCCAGTACTTC,CSARALSGGQEETQYF
.,TRBJ1-4,many,TRBV6-1,TGTGCCAGCAACAGTTTGACGGGTCGTACGGGTGAAAAACTGTTTTTT,CASNSLTGRTGEKLFF
.,TRBJ1-2,many,TRBV5-6,TGTGCCAGCAGCTTAGTTGGACGCGGCTACACCTTC,CASSLVGRGYTF
TRBD1,TRBJ2-5,many,TRBV6-1,TGTGCCAGCAGTGAAGGGACAGGGGGAAGACAGACCCAGTACTTC,CASSEGTGGRQTQYF
.,TRBJ2-7,many,TRBV6-5,TGTGCCAGCAGTCCCCTCGGGCAGCGGGACGAGCAGTACTTC,CASSPLGQRDEQYF
TRBD2,TRBJ2-5,.,TRBV29-1,TGCAGCGCGACACTAGCGGGGGGGCCGCGGGAGCAGTACTTC,CSATLAGGPREQYF
TRBD1,TRBJ2-1,.,TRBV7-2,TGTGCCAGCAGCGCAAGAAGGGACAGGAGGTACAATGAGCAGTTCTTC,CASSARRDRRYNEQFF
.,TRBJ1-1,few,TRBV10-3,TGTGCCATCAGTGAGTTGGTTTCTGGAACAGGGAGAACTGAAGCTTTCTTT,CAISELVSGTGRTEAFF
.,TRBJ2-3,many,TRBV7-9,TGTGCCAGCAGCTTCATGGTCTCGGCAGATACGCAGTATTTT,CASSFMVSADTQYF
.,TRBJ1-6,.,TRBV2,TGTGCCGGCAGTGAAAAGAGAGGGAGTTCACCCCTCCACTTT,CAGSEKRGSSPLHF
.,TRBJ1-5,.,TRBV7-8,TGTGCCAGCAAGAGTACGTCCAGTAGCAATCAGCCCCAGCATTTT,CASKSTSSSNQPQHF
TRBD2,TRBJ2-3,few,TRBV11-2,TGTGCCAGCAGCTTATCGGGGACTAGGGGCCCAGATACGCAGTATTTT,CASSLSGTRGPDTQYF